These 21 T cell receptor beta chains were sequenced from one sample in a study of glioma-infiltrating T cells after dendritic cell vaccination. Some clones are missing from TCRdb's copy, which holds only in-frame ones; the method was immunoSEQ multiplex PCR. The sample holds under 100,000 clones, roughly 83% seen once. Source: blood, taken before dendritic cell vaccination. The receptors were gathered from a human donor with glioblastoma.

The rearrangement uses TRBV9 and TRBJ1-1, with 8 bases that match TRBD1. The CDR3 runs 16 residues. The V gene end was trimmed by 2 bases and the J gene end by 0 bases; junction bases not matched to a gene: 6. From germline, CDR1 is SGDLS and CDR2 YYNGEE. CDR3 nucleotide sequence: TGTGCCAGCAGCGTCGGCTACAGGGGGATGAACACTGAAGCTTTCTTT. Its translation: CASSVGYRGMNTEAFF.

The CDR3 region is CASSETTGPGGASGYTF. CDR3 DNA: TGCGCCAGCAGCGAAACTACCGGGCCGGGAGGGGCTTCTGGCTACACCTTC. The gene calls are TRBV5-1 and TRBJ1-2; D is possibly TRBD1 (5 bases). Germline CDR1 and CDR2: SGHRS and YFSETQ. Trimming took 4 bases from V and 7 from J, leaving 26 bases between them. This CDR3 spans 17 amino acids. The full variable domain, with the rest looked up from reference TRBV5-1 and TRBJ1-2, is KAGVTQTPRYLIKTRGQQVTLSCSPISGHRSVSWYQQTPGQGLQFLFEYFSETQRNKGNFPGRFSGRQFSNSRSEMNVSTLELGDSALYLCASSETTGPGGASGYTFGSGTRLTVV.

The CDR3 spells CASSLLAGAVETQYF. CDR3 DNA sequence: TGTGCCAGCAGCTTACTAGCGGGAGCCGTGGAGACCCAGTACTTC. V gene TRBV7-2 combines with J gene TRBJ2-5; 10 positions agree with TRBD2. Germline lookup yields CDR1 SGHTA and CDR2 FQGNSA. This CDR3 is 15 amino acids long. V dropped 2 bases and J dropped 5; count of bases not matched to a gene: 5.

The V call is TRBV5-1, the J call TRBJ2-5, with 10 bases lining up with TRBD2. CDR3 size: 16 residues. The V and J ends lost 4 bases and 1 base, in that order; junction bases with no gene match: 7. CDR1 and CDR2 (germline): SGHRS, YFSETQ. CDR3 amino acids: CASSLGSGRFQETQYF. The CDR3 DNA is TGCGCCAGCAGCCTGGGTAGCGGGAGGTTCCAAGAGACCCAGTACTTC.

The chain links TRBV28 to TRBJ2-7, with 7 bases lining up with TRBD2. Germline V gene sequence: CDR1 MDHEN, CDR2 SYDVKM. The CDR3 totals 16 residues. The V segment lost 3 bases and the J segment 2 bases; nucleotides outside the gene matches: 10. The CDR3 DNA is TGTGCCAGCAGTTTTCGGGGGGTCGGGTTTACCTACGAGCAGTACTTC. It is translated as CASSFRGVGFTYEQYF.

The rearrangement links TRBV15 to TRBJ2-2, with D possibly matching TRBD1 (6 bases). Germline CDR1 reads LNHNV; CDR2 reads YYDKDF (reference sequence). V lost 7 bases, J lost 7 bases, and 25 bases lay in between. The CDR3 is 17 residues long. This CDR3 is CATTPLPGQNFGGELFF. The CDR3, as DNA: TGTGCCACCACCCCCCTCCCGGGACAAAACTTTGGCGGGGAGCTGTTTTTT. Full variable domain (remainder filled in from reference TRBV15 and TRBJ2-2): DAMVIQNPRYQVTQFGKPVTLSCSQTLNHNVMYWYQQKSSQAPKLLFHYYDKDFNNEADTPDNFQSRRPNTSFCFLDIRSPGLGDTAMYLCATTPLPGQNFGGELFFGEGSRLTVL.

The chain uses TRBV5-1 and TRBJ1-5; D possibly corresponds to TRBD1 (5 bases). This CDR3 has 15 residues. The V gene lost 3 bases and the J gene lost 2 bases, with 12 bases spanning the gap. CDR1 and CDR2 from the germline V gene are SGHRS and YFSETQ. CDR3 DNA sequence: TGCGCCAGCAGCTGGGGCCCTGGGGGCAATCAGCCCCAGCATTTT. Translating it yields CASSWGPGGNQPQHF. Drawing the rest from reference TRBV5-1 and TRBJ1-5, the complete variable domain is KAGVTQTPRYLIKTRGQQVTLSCSPISGHRSVSWYQQTPGQGLQFLFEYFSETQRNKGNFPGRFSGRQFSNSRSEMNVSTLELGDSALYLCASSWGPGGNQPQHFGDGTRLSIL.

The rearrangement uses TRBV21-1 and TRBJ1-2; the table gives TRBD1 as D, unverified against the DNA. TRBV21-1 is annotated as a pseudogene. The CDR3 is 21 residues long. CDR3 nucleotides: TGTGCCAGCAGCAAAGAACCCCCGGGTACCAGTGGCCCAGGGGTTAACTATGGCTACACCTTC. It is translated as CASSKEPPGTSGPGVNYGYTF.

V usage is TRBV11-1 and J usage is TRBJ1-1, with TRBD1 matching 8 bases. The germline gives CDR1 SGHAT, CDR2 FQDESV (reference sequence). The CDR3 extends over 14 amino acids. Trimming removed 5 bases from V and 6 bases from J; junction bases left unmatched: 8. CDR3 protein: CASSLDRATPEAFF. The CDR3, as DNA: TGTGCCAGCAGCCTGGACAGGGCCACCCCTGAAGCTTTCTTT.

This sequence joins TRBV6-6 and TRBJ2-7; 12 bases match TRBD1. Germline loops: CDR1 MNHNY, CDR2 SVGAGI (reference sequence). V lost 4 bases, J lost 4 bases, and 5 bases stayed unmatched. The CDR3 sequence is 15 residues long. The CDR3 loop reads CASSSRGQGAYEQYF. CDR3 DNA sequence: TGTGCCAGCAGTTCCCGGGGACAGGGGGCATACGAGCAGTACTTC.

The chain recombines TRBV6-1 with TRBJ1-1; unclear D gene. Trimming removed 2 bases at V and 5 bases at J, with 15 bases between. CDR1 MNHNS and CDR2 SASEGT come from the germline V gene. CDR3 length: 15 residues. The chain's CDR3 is CASSEWAGYFTEAFF. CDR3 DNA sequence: TGTGCCAGCAGTGAATGGGCAGGCTATTTTACTGAAGCTTTCTTT.

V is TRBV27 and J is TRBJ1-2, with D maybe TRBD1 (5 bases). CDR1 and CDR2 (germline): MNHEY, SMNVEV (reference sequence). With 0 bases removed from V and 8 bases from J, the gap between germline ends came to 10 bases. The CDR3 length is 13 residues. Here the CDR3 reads CASSLSGTYGYTF. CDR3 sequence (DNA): TGTGCCAGCAGTTTATCTGGGACTTACGGCTACACCTTC.

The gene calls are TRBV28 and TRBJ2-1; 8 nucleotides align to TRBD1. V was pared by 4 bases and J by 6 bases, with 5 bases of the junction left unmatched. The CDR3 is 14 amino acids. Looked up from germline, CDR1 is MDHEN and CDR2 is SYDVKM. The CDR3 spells CASSWTGTSNEQFF. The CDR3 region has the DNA TGTGCCAGCAGTTGGACAGGGACCAGCAATGAGCAGTTCTTC.

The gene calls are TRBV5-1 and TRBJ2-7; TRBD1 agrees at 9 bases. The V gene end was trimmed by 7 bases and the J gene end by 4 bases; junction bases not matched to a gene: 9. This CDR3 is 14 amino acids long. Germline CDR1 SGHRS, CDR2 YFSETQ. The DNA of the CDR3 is TGCGCCAGCGCCACGGGACAGGGAATATACGAGCAGTACTTC. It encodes CASATGQGIYEQYF.

The CDR3 bases are TGCGCCAGCAGCTTGGCAACAGGGGGTTATTCACCCCTCCACTTT. This codes for CASSLATGGYSPLHF. V usage is TRBV5-1 and J usage is TRBJ1-6; 8 bases match TRBD1. The CDR3 runs 15 residues. CDR1 SGHRS and CDR2 YFSETQ come from the germline V gene. After removal of 0 bases from V and 8 bases from J, the junction contained 4 bases not matched to a gene.

For the CDR3, the DNA is TGCGCCAGCAGCTTGAGGACGGGAGGGGATTATGAGCAGTTCTTC. It encodes CASSLRTGGDYEQFF. This sequence joins TRBV5-1 and TRBJ2-1, with TRBD2 matching 8 bases. The CDR3 loop spans 15 amino acids. J was trimmed by 8 bases and V by 1 base; bases with no gene match: 8. Germline loops: CDR1 SGHRS, CDR2 YFSETQ. Supplemented by reference TRBV5-1 and TRBJ2-1, the full variable domain reads KAGVTQTPRYLIKTRGQQVTLSCSPISGHRSVSWYQQTPGQGLQFLFEYFSETQRNKGNFPGRFSGRQFSNSRSEMNVSTLELGDSALYLCASSLRTGGDYEQFFGPGTRLTVL.

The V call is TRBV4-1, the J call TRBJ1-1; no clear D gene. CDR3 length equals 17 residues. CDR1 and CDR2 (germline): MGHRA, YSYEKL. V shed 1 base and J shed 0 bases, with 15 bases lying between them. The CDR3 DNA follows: TGCGCCAGCAGCCAAGGTCCCCCGGGGATTCTGAACACTGAAGCTTTCTTT. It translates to CASSQGPPGILNTEAFF.

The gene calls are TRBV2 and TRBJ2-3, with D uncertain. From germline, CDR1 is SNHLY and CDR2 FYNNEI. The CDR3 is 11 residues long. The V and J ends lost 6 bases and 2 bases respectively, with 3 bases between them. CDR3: CASRATDTQYF. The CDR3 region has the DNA TGTGCCAGCAGGGCCACAGATACGCAGTATTTT.

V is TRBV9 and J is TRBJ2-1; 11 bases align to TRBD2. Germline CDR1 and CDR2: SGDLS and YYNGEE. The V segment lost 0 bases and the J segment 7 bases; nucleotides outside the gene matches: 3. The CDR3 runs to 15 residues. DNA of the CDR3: TGTGCCAGCAGCGTAGAATTAGCGGGGGGGAATGAGCAGTTCTTC. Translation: CASSVELAGGNEQFF.

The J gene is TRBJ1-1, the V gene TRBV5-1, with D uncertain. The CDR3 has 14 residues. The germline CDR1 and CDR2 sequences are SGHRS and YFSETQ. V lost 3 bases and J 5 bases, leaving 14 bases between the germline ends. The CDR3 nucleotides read TGCGCCAGCAGCTCCTTAGCGAAGGGTACTGAAGCTTTCTTT. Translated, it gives CASSSLAKGTEAFF.

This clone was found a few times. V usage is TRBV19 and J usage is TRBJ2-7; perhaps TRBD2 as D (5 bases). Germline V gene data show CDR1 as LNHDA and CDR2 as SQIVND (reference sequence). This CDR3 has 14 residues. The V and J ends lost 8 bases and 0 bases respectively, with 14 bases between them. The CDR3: CASSRGGGSYEQYF. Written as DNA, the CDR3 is TGTGCCAGTTCCCGAGGAGGAGGCTCCTACGAGCAGTACTTC.